This record looks at one T cell receptor (beta chain) sequence and its context. This specimen belongs to a study of CD8 T cells in Susac syndrome. A quantity of about 0.5 to 1 ug RNA underwent reverse transcription using random hexamers. TCRdb passed the immunoSEQ multiplex PCR reads through MiXCR, listing each CDR3 protein once. This table has 130,000 or so distinct CDR3 sequences, roughly 95% appearing once. Germline CDR1 and CDR2: LNHDA and SQIVND (reference sequence). Trimming left V 3 bases short and J 0 bases short, with 7 bases between. The CDR3 extends over 14 amino acids. The source material was CD4+ T cells from PBMCs. This sequence was found in a human donor with Susac syndrome. The V call is TRBV19, the J call TRBJ2-3, with D hard to call. DNA of the CDR3: TGTGCCAGTAGTATCTCGGACAGCACAGATACGCAGTATTTT. It encodes CASSISDSTDTQYF.